This T cell receptor (beta chain) appears in the sequencing data of a study of shared T cell receptors in the human thymus. The V gene end was trimmed by 7 bases and the J gene end by 4 bases; junction bases not matched to a gene: 2. CDR1 and CDR2 from the germline V gene are SQVTM and ANQGSEA. The CDR3 length is 12 residues. This clone appeared a few times. Clones were sequenced by immunoSEQ multiplex PCR, and TCRdb holds only the in-frame ones, with some missing. Among 540,000 or so clones listed, around 78% were seen once. The same data also contributed to another study, on human thymus T cells. That investigation notes: The study used thymus tissue resected during corrective heart surgery. Repertoires sampled from thymus and blood appeared biased in V and J gene usage.

The sequence was obtained from a boy under three years old with a congenital heart defect. Source material: thymocytes. The chain joins TRBV29-1 to TRBJ2-1; 9 nucleotides align to TRBD2. The CDR3 reads CSAGLAYNEQFF. CDR3 nucleotides: TGCAGCGCTGGACTAGCGTACAATGAGCAGTTCTTC.